The rows below give T cell receptor beta chains drawn from one sample of a study of blood T cell repertoires in COVID-19. Assay: immunoSEQ multiplex PCR; the TCRdb copy retains only in-frame clones and omits some. The top ten hold roughly 1.7% of the sample, which has approximately 270,000 clones, more than 75% seen once. The source material was PBMCs or T cells enriched from blood (not recorded which). These receptors all stem from a man aged 40-50 years who had recovered from COVID-19. The CDR3 runs from the conserved cysteine through the conserved F or W. The D gene is left open where the match is weak. For some rows the clone size is stated as once, few or many, or as a class when expanded; others skip it.

>TRBJ1-2|12|TRBV12-3/TRBV12-4|NA|NA
TGTGCCAGCAGCCTAAACAGGGATGGCTACACCTTC
CASSLNRDGYTF
>TRBJ2-7|14|TRBV27|NA|TRBD2
TGTGCCAGCAGTCTTCTAGCGGGATCCTACGAGCAGTACTTC
CASSLLAGSYEQYF
>TRBJ2-3|15|TRBV27|NA|TRBD1
TGTGCCAGCAGTCCCTGGGACAGGGGCACAGATACGCAGTATTTT
CASSPWDRGTDTQYF
>TRBJ1-2|15|TRBV2|NA|NA
TGTGCCAGCAGTGAAGGGCTCCCAGGCCTCTATGGCTACACCTTC
CASSEGLPGLYGYTF
>TRBJ2-2|13|TRBV9|NA|NA
TGTGCCAGCAGCCCCCCCAGTGGCGGGGAGCTGTTTTTT
CASSPPSGGELFF
>TRBJ2-1|15|TRBV2|few|TRBD2
TGTGCCAGCAGGGCGACTAGCGGGGGCGGGGATGAGCAGTTCTTC
CASRATSGGGDEQFF
>TRBJ2-1|18|TRBV6-2/TRBV6-3|NA|TRBD2
TGTGCCAGCAGTTACCCCCCCGGGTGGAGCGGGGGCTACAATGAGCAGTTCTTC
CASSYPPGWSGGYNEQFF
>TRBJ2-2|13|TRBV7-2|few|NA
TGTGCCAGCAGCAACCCTAACCCCGGGGAGCTGTTTTTT
CASSNPNPGELFF
>TRBJ2-7|17|TRBV7-9|NA|TRBD2
TGTGCCAGCAGCAGAGGACTAGCGGGAGGACCTACCTACGAGCAGTACTTC
CASSRGLAGGPTYEQYF
>TRBJ2-2|12|TRBV7-9|NA|NA
TGTGCCAGCAGCACCGGAGACGGGGGGCTGTTTTTT
CASSTGDGGLFF
>TRBJ2-3|13|TRBV6-4|many|TRBD2
TGTGCCAGCGGTCCTAGCGGGAGGGATACGCAGTATTTT
CASGPSGRDTQYF
>TRBJ1-6|19|TRBV27|NA|TRBD1
TGTGCCAGCAGTTTATCGATGGACAGGGGGCGACCCAATAATTCACCCCTCCACTTT
CASSLSMDRGRPNNSPLHF
>TRBJ1-3|16|TRBV5-4|NA|NA
TGTGCCAGCAGCCAAAGGATTGGGGCGGCTGGAAACACCATATATTTT
CASSQRIGAAGNTIYF
>TRBJ2-2|17|TRBV18|NA|TRBD1
TGTGCCAGCTCCTTTAGGACAGGGGGCTCGAACACCGGGGAGCTGTTTTTT
CASSFRTGGSNTGELFF
>TRBJ1-5|14|TRBV18|NA|NA
TGTGCCAGCTCACCCTCCGGGGTCAATCAGCCCCAGCATTTT
CASSPSGVNQPQHF
>TRBJ1-2|11|TRBV12-3/TRBV12-4|NA|NA
TGTGCCAGCCATCAGGGCTATGGCTACACCTTC
CASHQGYGYTF
>TRBJ1-2|13|TRBV12-3/TRBV12-4|NA|NA
TGTGCCAGCAGTTTTGGGAGGGACTATGGCTACACCTTC
CASSFGRDYGYTF
>TRBJ2-5|18|TRBV5-1|once|TRBD2
TGCGCCAGCAGCTCGACCGGGACTAGCGGGGCGGGTGGTCGGACCCAGTACTTC
CASSSTGTSGAGGRTQYF
>TRBJ2-5|16|TRBV5-1|NA|TRBD1
TGCGCCAGCAGCTTGGGGTTGGTACAGGGGATCGAGACCCAGTACTTC
CASSLGLVQGIETQYF
>TRBJ1-1|15|TRBV4-3|NA|NA
TGCGCCAGCAGCCTACAGATTCAAGGGGGCACTGAAGCTTTCTTT
CASSLQIQGGTEAFF
>TRBJ1-2|11|TRBV30|NA|NA
TGTGCCTGGAGTGCCCGGGGGGGCTACACCTTC
CAWSARGGYTF
>TRBJ2-5|14|TRBV11-2|once|TRBD2
TGTGCCAGGTCTGGGGCGGGAGATAGGGAGACCCAGTACTTC
CARSGAGDRETQYF
>TRBJ1-1|14|TRBV4-1|NA|NA
TGCGCCAGCAGCCAGCAGGGGTTTAACACTGAAGCTTTCTTT
CASSQQGFNTEAFF
>TRBJ1-5|14|TRBV5-1|NA|NA
TGCGCCAGCAGCTTGGGACAGGCCGGGCAGCCCCAGCATTTT
CASSLGQAGQPQHF
>TRBJ2-1|15|TRBV28|NA|NA
TGTGCCAGCAGCAAGGGGCTTAGCTCCTACAATGAGCAGTTCTTC
CASSKGLSSYNEQFF
>TRBJ1-6|16|TRBV11-2|NA|TRBD1
TGTGCCAGCAGCACCAAAACCGGGACAGGGTATTGGCCCCTCCACTTT
CASSTKTGTGYWPLHF
>TRBJ2-2|16|TRBV5-5|NA|TRBD1
TGTGCCAGCAGCCAAACAGGGGGCGCGGACACCGGGGAGCTGTTTTTT
CASSQTGGADTGELFF
>TRBJ2-1|14|TRBV6-1|few|NA
TGTGCCAGCAGTGAAGTGCGGGTTTACAATGAGCAGTTCTTC
CASSEVRVYNEQFF
>TRBJ1-2|16|TRBV7-9|NA|NA
TGTGCCAGCGGCCTGTGGGGTGCAGGGGTCCGTTATGGCTACACCTTC
CASGLWGAGVRYGYTF
>TRBJ1-5|14|TRBV19|NA|TRBD1
TGTGCCACCGCCGGGACAGGGGGCGATCAGCCCCAGCATTTT
CATAGTGGDQPQHF
>TRBJ2-2|13|TRBV24-1|NA|TRBD1
TGTGCCGACTCAGGGGGCAGTACCGGGGAGCTGTTTTTT
CADSGGSTGELFF
>TRBJ1-1|15|TRBV7-9|few|NA
TGTGCCAGCAGCTGGCAGGGCTCCCCCATTCCTGAAGCTTTCTTT
CASSWQGSPIPEAFF
>TRBJ1-2|13|TRBV19|NA|NA
TGTGCCAGTAGTACGAATTCCAGGGGAGGCTACACCTTC
CASSTNSRGGYTF
>TRBJ1-2|12|TRBV6-5|NA|NA
TGTGCCAGCAGTTCGACAGGAAATGGCTACACCTTC
CASSSTGNGYTF
>TRBJ1-6|13|TRBV30|NA|TRBD1
TGTGCCTGGGAAAGACAGGGCAATTCACCCCTCCACTTT
CAWERQGNSPLHF
>TRBJ1-2|14|TRBV3-1/TRBV3-2|NA|TRBD1
TGTGCCAGCAGCCCGGGACAGGTTAACTATGGCTACACCTTC
CASSPGQVNYGYTF
>TRBJ1-1|15|TRBV5-1|NA|NA
TGCGCCAGCAGCTTGGTGCCCTCAGAGGGGGAAGAAGCTTTCTTT
CASSLVPSEGEEAFF
>TRBJ1-3|16|TRBV28|NA|TRBD1
TGTGCCAGCAGTTGGGGACAGGAGGGGTCTGGAAACACCATATATTTT
CASSWGQEGSGNTIYF
>TRBJ1-5|19|TRBV3-1/TRBV3-2|few|TRBD1
TGTGCCAGCAGCCAGTCCGGGACAGGGAGTCTTTTCGGCAATCAGCCCCAGCATTTT
CASSQSGTGSLFGNQPQHF
>TRBJ2-5|14|TRBV5-1|NA|NA
TGCGCCAGCACCCCGGCCGGGGGACTAGAGACCCAGTACTTC
CASTPAGGLETQYF
>TRBJ2-7|13|TRBV3-1/TRBV3-2|NA|NA
TGTGCCAGCAGCCCAGAGTATTCAGTCGAGCAGTACTTC
CASSPEYSVEQYF
>TRBJ2-2|18|TRBV3-1/TRBV3-2|once|NA
TGTGCCAGCAGCCTCCTCACAGGGAGAAGAATGAACACCGGGGAGCTGTTTTTT
CASSLLTGRRMNTGELFF
>TRBJ2-1|16|TRBV7-8|NA|TRBD1
TGTGCCAGCAGCTTAAACGGACAGGGAGCCTACAATGAGCAGTTCTTC
CASSLNGQGAYNEQFF
>TRBJ2-1|19|TRBV4-2|NA|TRBD2
TGTGCCAGCAGCCAAGTCGAAAATCGAGGGCTAGCGGGAGAGCATGAGCAGTTCTTC
CASSQVENRGLAGEHEQFF
>TRBJ2-7|14|TRBV6-5|few|NA
TGTGCCAGCAGTTACCGTGTAGGGGCCTACGAGCAGTACTTC
CASSYRVGAYEQYF
>TRBJ1-6|14|TRBV28|NA|NA
TGTGCCAGCCATCGGGATGCGTATAATTCACCCCTCCACTTT
CASHRDAYNSPLHF
>TRBJ1-3|16|TRBV5-1|NA|NA
TGCGCCAGCAGCTTGGATGGCAGAAGTTCTGGAAACACCATATATTTT
CASSLDGRSSGNTIYF